The 14 T cell receptor beta chains listed next were all sequenced from one sample in a study of shared clonotypes between healthy human individuals. Here immunoSEQ multiplex PCR was the method, and the copy in TCRdb shows in-frame clones only, minus some. The table lists approximately 2,000,000 clones, roughly 90% of them singletons. Sequencing was performed on naive CD4+ T cells from PBMCs. Subset here: CD45RA+ positively selected. All receptors derive from a man younger than 35 in good health. Some clones in this sample may be carry-over from other donors' samples.

Turning to this clone: This CDR3 is also generated by other DNA sequences in the sample. The chain links TRBV28 to TRBJ2-7, with TRBD2 matching 7 bases. The CDR3 spans 14 residues. V lost 6 bases and J lost 2; bases outside the gene matches: 7. Germline CDR1 and CDR2: MDHEN and SYDVKM. The CDR3 region is CASSPGLPAYEQYF. CDR3 in DNA: TGTGCCAGCAGCCCGGGACTACCCGCCTACGAGCAGTACTTC.

V usage is TRBV9 and J usage is TRBJ2-7, with D tentatively TRBD2 (6 bases). Germline CDR1 and CDR2: SGDLS and YYNGEE. This CDR3 has 14 residues. Between the trimmed V and J ends, which lost 4 bases and 5 bases, there was a span of 16 bases. CDR3 sequence reads: CASSPRLGFHEQYF. In nucleotides, the CDR3 is TGTGCCAGCAGCCCCCGACTAGGGTTCCACGAGCAGTACTTC.

The table lists this clone with a count of one. The rearrangement joins TRBV15 to TRBJ1-5; D possibly corresponds to TRBD1 (5 bases). This CDR3 region has 14 residues. The V end lost 0 bases, the J end lost 5 bases, and 8 bases lay between the germline ends. The germline V gene has CDR1 LNHNV and CDR2 YYDKDF (reference sequence). The CDR3 protein is CATSRDGAYQPQHF. CDR3 coding DNA: TGTGCCACCAGCAGAGACGGGGCCTATCAGCCCCAGCATTTT.

The chain employs TRBV9 and TRBJ2-1, with TRBD2 identical over 7 bases. Per the germline V gene, CDR1 is SGDLS and CDR2 is YYNGEE. V lost 1 base to trimming and J lost 4 bases; unmatched junction nucleotides: 5. The CDR3 is made up of 15 amino acids. The CDR3: CASSVRAGEYNEQFF. CDR3 in DNA: TGTGCCAGCAGCGTACGGGCGGGGGAGTACAATGAGCAGTTCTTC.

V is TRBV5-4 and J is TRBJ1-1; possibly TRBD1 for D (5 bases). Germline lookup yields CDR1 SGHNT and CDR2 YYREEE (reference sequence). Trimming removed 4 bases at V and 1 base at J, with 20 bases between. This CDR3 has 17 residues. This CDR3 reads CASSPGVTGNTNTEAFF. Here the CDR3 DNA reads TGTGCCAGCAGCCCGGGGGTCACAGGCAACACGAACACTGAAGCTTTCTTT.

This clone was counted a single time. The chain recombines TRBV2 with TRBJ2-1; the D is unclear. The length of the CDR3 is 15 residues. Germline CDR1 reads SNHLY; CDR2 reads FYNNEI. Trimming pared 5 bases from V and 4 bases from J, leaving 15 bases between. Here the CDR3 reads CASSPLRAPYNEQFF. CDR3 bases: TGTGCCAGCAGTCCACTTAGAGCGCCTTACAATGAGCAGTTCTTC.

V is TRBV19 and J is TRBJ2-2, with D tentatively TRBD2 (6 bases). The CDR3 sequence is 15 residues long. CDR1 is LNHDA, CDR2 SQIVND, per germline (reference sequence). Trimming left V 5 bases short and J 0 bases short, with 10 bases between. The CDR3 sequence is CASSRDFTNTGELFF. Written as DNA, the CDR3 is TGTGCCAGTAGTCGGGACTTCACGAACACCGGGGAGCTGTTTTTT.

This chain joins TRBV7-9 and TRBJ2-3; 10 bases agree with TRBD2. The CDR3 runs to 17 residues. Germline CDR1 reads SEHNR; CDR2 reads FQNEAQ (reference sequence). V lost 0 bases to trimming and J lost 4 bases; unmatched junction nucleotides: 7. CDR3 nucleotides: TGTGCCAGCAGCTTAGCGAGGCTAGCGGGAGTGCCAGATACGCAGTATTTT. Amino acids: CASSLARLAGVPDTQYF.

The chain links TRBV6-6 to TRBJ2-7; the D is unclear. The CDR3 runs to 13 residues. Germline V gene data show CDR1 as MNHNY and CDR2 as SVGAGI (reference sequence). Trimming removed 2 bases from V and 4 bases from J, with 9 bases in between. The CDR3 loop is CASSYRQQYEQYF. CDR3 sequence (DNA): TGTGCCAGCAGTTACAGGCAGCAATACGAGCAGTACTTC.

This chain uses TRBV28 with TRBJ2-5; 10 bases align to TRBD1. This CDR3 comprises 15 residues. Germline V CDR1 and CDR2: MDHEN, SYDVKM. Trimming took 5 bases from V and 5 from J; bases not matched to a gene: 8. The CDR3: CASSRSGTGEETQYF. The CDR3 DNA follows: TGTGCCAGCAGTAGATCCGGGACAGGGGAGGAGACCCAGTACTTC.

For this clone: This CDR3 is also generated by other DNA sequences in the sample. The rearrangement links TRBV18 to TRBJ2-7; 7 positions agree with TRBD1. CDR1 KGHSH and CDR2 LQKENI come from the germline V gene. J gave up 2 bases and V 2 bases, and 3 bases lay outside the gene matches. This CDR3 is 14 amino acids long. DNA for the CDR3: TGTGCCAGCTCACCAGGGACAGTTACCTACGAGCAGTACTTC. Its protein is CASSPGTVTYEQYF.

The chain uses TRBV28 and TRBJ1-3; D uncertain. CDR3 size: 16 residues. Germline V gene data show CDR1 as MDHEN and CDR2 as SYDVKM. Trimming shortened V by 7 bases and J by 4 bases, and 20 bases separated the two germline ends. The CDR3 region is CASTTPVGALGNTIYF. The CDR3 DNA follows: TGTGCCAGCACCACTCCCGTGGGCGCACTAGGAAACACCATATATTTT.

Comment on this clone: This sample also contains other DNA sequences that code for the same CDR3. CDR3 region: CATSRGGADTQYF. CDR3 nucleotides: TGTGCCACCAGCAGGGGGGGCGCAGATACGCAGTATTTT. J is TRBJ2-3 and V is TRBV15; D is possibly TRBD1 or TRBD2 (6 bases each). The CDR3 extends over 13 amino acids. Germline V lookup: CDR1 LNHNV, CDR2 YYDKDF (reference sequence). V was shortened by 3 bases and J by 4 bases, with 8 bases between the two germline ends. Supplemented by reference TRBV15 and TRBJ2-3, the full variable domain reads DAMVIQNPRYQVTQFGKPVTLSCSQTLNHNVMYWYQQKSSQAPKLLFHYYDKDFNNEADTPDNFQSRRPNTSFCFLDIRSPGLGDTAMYLCATSRGGADTQYFGPGTRLTVL.

As to this clone: This same CDR3 is encoded by further DNA sequences in the sample. This chain uses TRBV20-1 with TRBJ1-1; D remains unclear. CDR1 is DFQATT, CDR2 SNEGSKA, per germline (reference sequence). The length of the CDR3 is 11 residues. V lost 6 bases and J 5 bases, leaving 10 bases between the germline ends. The CDR3 sequence is CSARAGTEAFF. CDR3 nucleotide sequence: TGCAGTGCGCGGGCGGGGACTGAAGCTTTCTTT.